This TCR beta chain is from a study of T-cell memory formation after mild COVID-19. Study-wide background: TCR clusters were mostly confined to one donor each. Study-wide results and caveats: Later expanders leaned CD4+, whereas clones that contracted between day 15 and 85 were balanced CD4/CD8. Shrinking CD4+ clones were chiefly CM and EM; CD8+ ones were chiefly EMRA.

The CDR3 length is 14 residues. The ends lost 6 bases at V and 5 bases at J; junction bases unmatched: 7. 5'RACE with constant-segment primers yielded barcoded, UMI-tagged TCR alpha and TCR beta cDNA libraries. TCRdb analysed the 5' RACE reads with MiXCR anew, one entry per CDR3 protein. The sample yields about 38,000 distinct CDR3 sequences, roughly 11% seen once. This clonotype was detected ten times or more. What it binds is unknown. The source material was PBMCs or a T cell subset sorted from them (not recorded which). The sequence was obtained from a man between 18 and 29 years old who had mild COVID-19 (a few samples of this study predate the infection). Cell type and time point are not known. This sequence joins TRBV12-3 or TRBV12-4 and TRBJ1-1; the match to TRBD1 covers 9 bases. The DNA of the CDR3 is TGTGCCAGCAGGATGACAGGGGGAGTTACTGAAGCTTTCTTT. This sequence encodes CASRMTGGVTEAFF.